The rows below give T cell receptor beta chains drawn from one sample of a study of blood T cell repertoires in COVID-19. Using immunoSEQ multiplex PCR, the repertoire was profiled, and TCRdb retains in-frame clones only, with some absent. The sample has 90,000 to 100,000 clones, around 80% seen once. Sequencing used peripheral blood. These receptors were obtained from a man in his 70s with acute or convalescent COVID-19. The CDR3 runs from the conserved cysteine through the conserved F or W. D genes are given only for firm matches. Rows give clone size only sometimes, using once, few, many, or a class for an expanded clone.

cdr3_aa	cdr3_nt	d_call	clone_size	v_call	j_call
CASSPGLAGYNEQFF	TGTGCCAGCAGCCCCGGACTAGCGGGGTACAATGAGCAGTTCTTC	TRBD2	NA	TRBV7-2	TRBJ2-1
CASSPPGIVEPQHF	TGTGCCAGCTCACCCCCGGGGATAGTGGAGCCCCAGCATTTT	NA	NA	TRBV18	TRBJ1-5
CASSPLPTGIPLEQYF	TGTGCCAGCAGCCCCCTGCCCACAGGGATCCCCCTCGAGCAGTACTTC	NA	NA	TRBV13	TRBJ2-7
CASSQVTSGHSYEQYF	TGTGCCAGCAGCCAAGTTACTAGCGGGCACTCCTACGAGCAGTACTTC	TRBD2	NA	TRBV3-1/TRBV3-2	TRBJ2-7
CAISAQGSNTGELFF	TGTGCCATCAGTGCGCAGGGATCGAACACCGGGGAGCTGTTTTTT	NA	NA	TRBV10-3	TRBJ2-2
CASSQAPGPDTEAFF	TGTGCCAGCAGCCAGGCCCCAGGGCCCGACACTGAAGCTTTCTTT	NA	NA	TRBV4-2	TRBJ1-1
CASSLERTGYETQYF	TGCGCCAGCAGCTTGGAAAGGACAGGGTACGAGACCCAGTACTTC	TRBD1	many	TRBV5-1	TRBJ2-5
CASSPPQGRLSSVRREQYF	TGTGCCAGCTCACCACCACAGGGGCGATTGAGTTCCGTACGGAGGGAGCAGTACTTC	TRBD1	NA	TRBV18	TRBJ2-7
CASSLREFF	TGTGCCAGCAGCCTGAGGGAGTTCTTC	NA	NA	TRBV21-1	TRBJ2-1
CASSHSGQVVGGYTF	TGTGCCAGCAGCCATTCCGGACAGGTTGTCGGTGGCTACACCTTC	TRBD1	few	TRBV3-1/TRBV3-2	TRBJ1-2
CASSSRTRLVYTF	TGTGCCAGTAGTTCGAGGACACGGCTAGTCTACACCTTC	NA	NA	TRBV19	TRBJ1-2
CASSLPGQGTEAFF	TGTGCCAGCAGCTTACCGGGACAAGGCACTGAAGCTTTCTTT	NA	NA	TRBV5-4	TRBJ1-1
CASTLAGRSTGELFF	TGTGCCAGCACCCTCGCGGGGAGGTCCACCGGGGAGCTGTTTTTT	NA	NA	TRBV27	TRBJ2-2
CASSVDSLQYF	TGTGCCAGCAGCGTAGACAGCCTTCAGTACTTC	NA	NA	TRBV5-6	TRBJ2-7
CAISESGGTEAFF	TGTGCCATCAGTGAATCAGGGGGCACTGAAGCTTTCTTT	TRBD1	NA	TRBV10-3	TRBJ1-1
CASSYTGSSGANVLTF	TGCGCCAGCAGCTACACAGGTTCCTCTGGGGCCAACGTCCTGACTTTC	NA	NA	TRBV4-1	TRBJ2-6
CASRSGQGTDTQYF	TGTGCCAGCAGATCGGGACAGGGGACAGATACGCAGTATTTT	TRBD1	few	TRBV6-5	TRBJ2-3
CASSPDSPYGYTF	TGTGCCAGCAGCCCGGACAGCCCCTATGGCTACACCTTC	NA	NA	TRBV11-2	TRBJ1-2
CASSVDGLTGELFF	TGTGCCAGCAGCGTAGACGGGTTAACCGGGGAGCTGTTTTTT	NA	NA	TRBV9	TRBJ2-2
CASSPNGLFGRSPGANVLTF	TGTGCCAGCAGTCCAAACGGTTTATTTGGTCGCTCCCCTGGGGCCAACGTCCTGACTTTC	NA	many	TRBV6-4	TRBJ2-6
CASSFVGQYYEQYF	TGTGCCAGCAGTTTTGTAGGACAGTACTACGAGCAGTACTTC	NA	NA	TRBV27	TRBJ2-7
CASSLEYRDNAYGYTF	TGTGCCAGCAGCTTAGAGTACCGGGACAACGCCTATGGCTACACCTTC	NA	NA	TRBV7-2	TRBJ1-2
CASRLNRNTGELFF	TGTGCCAGCAGATTAAATAGAAACACCGGGGAGCTGTTTTTT	NA	NA	TRBV27	TRBJ2-2
CASSGDINVLTF	TGCGCCAGCAGCGGGGACATCAACGTCCTGACTTTC	NA	once	TRBV5-1	TRBJ2-6
CASSQSVANYGYTF	TGCGCCAGCAGCCAATCGGTAGCTAACTATGGCTACACCTTC	NA	once	TRBV4-3	TRBJ1-2
CASSQDEVHHSYEQYF	TGCGCCAGCAGCCAAGATGAGGTGCATCACTCCTACGAGCAGTACTTC	NA	NA	TRBV4-1	TRBJ2-7